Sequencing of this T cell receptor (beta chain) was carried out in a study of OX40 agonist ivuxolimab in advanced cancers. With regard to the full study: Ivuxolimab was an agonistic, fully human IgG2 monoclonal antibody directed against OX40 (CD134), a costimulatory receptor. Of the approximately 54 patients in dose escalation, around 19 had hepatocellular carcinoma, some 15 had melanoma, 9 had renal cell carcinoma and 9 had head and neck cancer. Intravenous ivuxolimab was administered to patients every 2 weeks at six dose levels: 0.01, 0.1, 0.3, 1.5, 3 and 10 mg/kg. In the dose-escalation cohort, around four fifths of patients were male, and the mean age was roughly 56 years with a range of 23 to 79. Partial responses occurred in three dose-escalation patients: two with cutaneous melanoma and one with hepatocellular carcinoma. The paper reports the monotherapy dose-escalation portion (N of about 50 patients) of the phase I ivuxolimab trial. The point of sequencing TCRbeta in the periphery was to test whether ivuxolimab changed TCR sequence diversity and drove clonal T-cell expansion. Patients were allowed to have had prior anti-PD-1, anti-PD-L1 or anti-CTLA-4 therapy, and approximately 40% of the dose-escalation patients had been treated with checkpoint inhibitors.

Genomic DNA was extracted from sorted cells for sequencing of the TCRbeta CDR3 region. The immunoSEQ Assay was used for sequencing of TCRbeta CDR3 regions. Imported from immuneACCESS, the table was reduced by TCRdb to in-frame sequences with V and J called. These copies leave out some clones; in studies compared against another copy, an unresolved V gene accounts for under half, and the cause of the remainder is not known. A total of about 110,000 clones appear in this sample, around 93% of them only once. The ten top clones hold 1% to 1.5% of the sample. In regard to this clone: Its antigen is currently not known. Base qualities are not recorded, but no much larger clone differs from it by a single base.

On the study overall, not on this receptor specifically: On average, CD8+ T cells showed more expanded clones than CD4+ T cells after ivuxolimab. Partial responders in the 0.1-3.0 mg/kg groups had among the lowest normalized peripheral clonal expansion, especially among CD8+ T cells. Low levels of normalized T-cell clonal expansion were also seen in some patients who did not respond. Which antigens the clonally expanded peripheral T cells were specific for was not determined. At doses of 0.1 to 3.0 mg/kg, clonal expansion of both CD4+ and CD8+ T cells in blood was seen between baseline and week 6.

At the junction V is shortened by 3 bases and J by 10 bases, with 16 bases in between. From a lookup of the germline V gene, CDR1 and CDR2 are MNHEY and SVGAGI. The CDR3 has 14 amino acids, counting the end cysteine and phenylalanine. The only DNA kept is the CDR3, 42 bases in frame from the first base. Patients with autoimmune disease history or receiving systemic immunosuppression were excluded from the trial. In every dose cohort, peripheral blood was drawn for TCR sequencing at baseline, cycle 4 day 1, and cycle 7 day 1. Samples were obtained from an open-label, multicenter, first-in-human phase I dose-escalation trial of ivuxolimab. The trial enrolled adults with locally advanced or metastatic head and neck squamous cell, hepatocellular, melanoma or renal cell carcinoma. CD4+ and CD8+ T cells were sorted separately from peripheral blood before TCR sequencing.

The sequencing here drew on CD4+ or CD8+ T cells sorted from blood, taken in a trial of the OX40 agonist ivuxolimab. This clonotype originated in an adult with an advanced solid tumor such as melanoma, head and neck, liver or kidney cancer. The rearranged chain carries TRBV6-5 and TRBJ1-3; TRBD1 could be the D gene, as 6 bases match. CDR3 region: CASSYSLNRETIYF. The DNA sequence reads TGTGCCAGCAGTTATTCTCTAAACAGGGAGACCATATATTTT.